What follows are 8 T cell receptor beta chains derived from one specimen sequenced in a study of T-cell reconstitution after alpha-beta-depleted transplantation in children. This sample's TCRbeta library carried unique molecular identifier barcodes. In TCRdb, the PCR reads were re-called with MiXCR into one record per CDR3 protein. The profile shows approximately 510,000 distinct CDR3 sequences, about 17% of them singletons. This sample comprised PBMCs from the stem cell graft donor, obtained from the stem cell graft. The receptors derive from a human donor who donated a stem cell graft to a child with acute lymphoblastic leukemia.

The rearrangement joins TRBV7-9 to TRBJ2-7; unclear D gene. Trimming took 5 bases from V and 4 from J, leaving 24 bases between them. CDR1 SEHNR and CDR2 FQNEAQ come from the germline V gene (reference sequence). The CDR3 sequence is 17 residues long. CDR3 sequence (DNA): TGTGCCAGCAGCCCGCTCCCCAAGGACCTCCTGGCGTACGAGCAGTACTTC. This codes for CASSPLPKDLLAYEQYF.

This clonotype was found a few times. The chain joins TRBV10-2 to TRBJ2-5, with 10 bases aligning to TRBD1. The CDR3 loop spans 15 amino acids. The ends lost 8 bases at V and 0 bases at J; junction bases unmatched: 6. Germline V gene lookup returns CDR1 WSHSY and CDR2 SAAADI. CDR3 in DNA: TGCGCCAGCGGGGGGACAGGGGAGCACCAAGAGACCCAGTACTTC. It encodes CASGGTGEHQETQYF.

This clonotype has just a few counts. As DNA, the CDR3 is TGTGCCAGCAGCTTAGGGACAGTCGGGGGCACTGAAGCTTTCTTT. It encodes CASSLGTVGGTEAFF. J is TRBJ1-1 and V is TRBV7-8, with D perhaps matching TRBD1 (6 bases). The CDR3 runs to 15 residues. Trimming stripped 1 base from V and 4 bases from J, with 13 bases between. The germline CDR1 and CDR2 sequences are SGHVS and FQNEAQ. Combining the CDR3 with reference TRBV7-8 and TRBJ1-1 gives the whole variable domain GAGVSQSPRYKVAKRGQDVALRCDPISGHVSLFWYQQALGQGPEFLTYFQNEAQLDKSGLPSDRFFAERPEGSVSTLKIQRTQQEDSAVYLCASSLGTVGGTEAFFGQGTRLTVV.

This clonotype appeared a few times. The CDR3 DNA reads TGTGCCAGCAGTTTATTGGGGGCGCGAGCGGAGACCCAGTACTTC. It encodes CASSLLGARAETQYF. This chain uses TRBV12-3 or TRBV12-4 with TRBJ2-5; D perhaps matches TRBD1 (6 bases). V was pared by 2 bases and J by 5 bases, with 15 bases between. The CDR3 is made up of 15 amino acids.

The genes are TRBV12-3 or TRBV12-4 and TRBJ2-7; either TRBD1 or TRBD2 may supply D (5 bases each). The CDR3 spans 14 residues. The V end lost 2 bases, the J end lost 0 bases, and 8 bases lay between the germline ends. The DNA of the CDR3 is TGTGCCAGCAGTTTAATGGGGGACTCCTACGAGCAGTACTTC. Translated: CASSLMGDSYEQYF.

The J gene is TRBJ1-1, the V gene TRBV29-1; 10 positions match TRBD1. Germline CDR1 and CDR2: SQVTM and ANQGSEA. This CDR3 is built from 14 residues. Trimming at V came to 7 bases and at J to 4 bases, leaving 9 bases not matched to a gene. CDR3 loop: CSAGQGQGSTEAFF. The CDR3 bases are TGCAGCGCCGGCCAGGGACAGGGGAGCACTGAAGCTTTCTTT.

V and J are TRBV6-5 and TRBJ1-1; 9 bases line up with TRBD1. The CDR3 runs 15 residues. CDR1 is MNHEY and CDR2 is SVGAGI in the germline V gene. Germline trimming cut 0 bases from V and 4 bases from J; bases unmatched to any gene: 3. CDR3 region: CASSYSPGQGTEAFF. The CDR3 bases are TGTGCCAGCAGTTACTCTCCGGGACAGGGCACTGAAGCTTTCTTT.

The chain carries TRBV2 and TRBJ1-2; a weak D match, TRBD1 (5 bases). The germline gives CDR1 SNHLY, CDR2 FYNNEI. Trimming removed 6 bases from V and 7 bases from J, with 18 bases in between. The length of the CDR3 is 14 residues. The DNA for the CDR3 is TGTGCCAGCAGGTCAAGCCGCAGGGTTGGTGGCTACACCTTC. Translation gives CASRSSRRVGGYTF.